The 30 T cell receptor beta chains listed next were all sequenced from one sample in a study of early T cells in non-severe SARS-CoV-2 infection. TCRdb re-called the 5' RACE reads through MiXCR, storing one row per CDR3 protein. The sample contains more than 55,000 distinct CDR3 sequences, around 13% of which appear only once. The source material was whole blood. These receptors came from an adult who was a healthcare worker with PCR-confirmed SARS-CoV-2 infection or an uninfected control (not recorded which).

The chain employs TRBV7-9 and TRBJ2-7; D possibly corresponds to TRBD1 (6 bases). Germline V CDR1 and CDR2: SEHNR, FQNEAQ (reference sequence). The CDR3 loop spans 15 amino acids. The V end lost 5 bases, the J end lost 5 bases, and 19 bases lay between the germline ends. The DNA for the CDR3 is TGTGCCAGCAGCCCCCTACAGGGATCCTTCCACGAGCAGTACTTC. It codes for CASSPLQGSFHEQYF.

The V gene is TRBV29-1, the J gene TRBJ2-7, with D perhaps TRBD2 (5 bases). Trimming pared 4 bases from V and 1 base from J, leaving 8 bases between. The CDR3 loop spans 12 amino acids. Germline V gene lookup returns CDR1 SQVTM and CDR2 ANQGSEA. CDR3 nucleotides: TGCAGCGTTGGGCGGGTATCCTACGAGCAGTACTTC. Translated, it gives CSVGRVSYEQYF.

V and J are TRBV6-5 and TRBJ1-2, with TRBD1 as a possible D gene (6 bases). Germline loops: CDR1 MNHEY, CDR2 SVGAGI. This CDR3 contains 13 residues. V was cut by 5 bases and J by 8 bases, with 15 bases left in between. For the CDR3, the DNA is TGTGCCAGCAGTACACAGGGAATGGGGGGCTACACCTTC. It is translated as CASSTQGMGGYTF.

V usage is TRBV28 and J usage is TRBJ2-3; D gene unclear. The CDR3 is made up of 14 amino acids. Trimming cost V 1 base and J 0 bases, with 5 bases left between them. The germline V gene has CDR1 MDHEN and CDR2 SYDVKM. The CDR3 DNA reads TGTGCCAGCAGTTTATCGAGGAGCACAGATACGCAGTATTTT. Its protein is CASSLSRSTDTQYF.

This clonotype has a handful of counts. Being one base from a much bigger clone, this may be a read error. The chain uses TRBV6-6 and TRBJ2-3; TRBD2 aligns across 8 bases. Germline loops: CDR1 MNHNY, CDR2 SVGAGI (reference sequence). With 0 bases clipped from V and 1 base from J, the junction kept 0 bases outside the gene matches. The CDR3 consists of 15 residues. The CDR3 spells CASSYSSGGTDTQYF. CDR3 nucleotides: TGTGCCAGCAGTTACTCTAGCGGGGGCACAGATACGCAGTATTTT.

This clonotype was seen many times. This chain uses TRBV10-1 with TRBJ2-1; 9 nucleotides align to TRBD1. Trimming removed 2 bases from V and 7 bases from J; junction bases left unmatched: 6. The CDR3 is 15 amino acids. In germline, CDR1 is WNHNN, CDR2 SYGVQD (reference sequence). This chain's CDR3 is CASSERGTGKNEQFF. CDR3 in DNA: TGCGCCAGCAGTGAGAGAGGGACAGGGAAAAATGAGCAGTTCTTC.

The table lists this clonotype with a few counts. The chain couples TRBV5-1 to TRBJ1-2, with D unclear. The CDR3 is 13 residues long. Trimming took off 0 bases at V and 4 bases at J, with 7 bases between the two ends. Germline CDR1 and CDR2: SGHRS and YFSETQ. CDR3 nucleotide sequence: TGCGCCAGCAGCTTGGAAATGGGCTATGGCTACACCTTC. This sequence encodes CASSLEMGYGYTF.

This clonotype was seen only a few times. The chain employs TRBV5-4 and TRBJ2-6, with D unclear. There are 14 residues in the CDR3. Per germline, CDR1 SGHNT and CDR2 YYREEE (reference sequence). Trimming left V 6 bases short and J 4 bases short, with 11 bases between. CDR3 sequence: CASTRPFGANVLTF. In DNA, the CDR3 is TGTGCCAGCACCCGACCGTTCGGGGCCAACGTCCTGACTTTC.

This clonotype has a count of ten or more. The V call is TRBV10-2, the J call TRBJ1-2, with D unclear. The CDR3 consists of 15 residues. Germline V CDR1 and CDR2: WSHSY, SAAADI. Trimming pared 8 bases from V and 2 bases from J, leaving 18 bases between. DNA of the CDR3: TGCGCCAGCCATGGGCCAAGAAGGCTAAACTATGGCTACACCTTC. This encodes CASHGPRRLNYGYTF.

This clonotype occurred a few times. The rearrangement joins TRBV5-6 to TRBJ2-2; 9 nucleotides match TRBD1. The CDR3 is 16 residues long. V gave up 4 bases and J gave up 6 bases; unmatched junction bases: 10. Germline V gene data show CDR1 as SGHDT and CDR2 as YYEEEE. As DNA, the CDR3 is TGTGCCAGCAGCAGAGCCGGGACAGGGTATCCCGGGGAGCTGTTTTTT. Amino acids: CASSRAGTGYPGELFF.

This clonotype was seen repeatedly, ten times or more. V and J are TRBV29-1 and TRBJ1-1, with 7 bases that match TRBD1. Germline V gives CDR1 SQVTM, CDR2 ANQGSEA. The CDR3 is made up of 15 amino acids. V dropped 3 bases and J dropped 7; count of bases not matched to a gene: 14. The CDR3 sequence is CSVDLRPGRGVEAFF. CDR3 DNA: TGCAGCGTTGATCTCCGACCGGGCAGGGGGGTTGAAGCTTTCTTT.

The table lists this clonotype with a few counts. In DNA, the CDR3 is TGTGCCAGCAGTGAATCTGGGATGCAGACAGCTTTCTTT. Protein product: CASSESGMQTAFF. The chain joins TRBV25-1 to TRBJ1-1; D uncertain. The germline V and J ends were trimmed by 1 base and 10 bases, with 13 bases remaining between them. This CDR3 region has 13 residues. The germline gives CDR1 MGHDK, CDR2 SYGVNS.

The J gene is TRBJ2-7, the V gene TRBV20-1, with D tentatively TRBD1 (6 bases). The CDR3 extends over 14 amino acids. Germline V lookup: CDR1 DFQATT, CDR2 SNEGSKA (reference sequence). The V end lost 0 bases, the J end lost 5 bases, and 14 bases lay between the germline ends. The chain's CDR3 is CSARDGYRVHEQYF. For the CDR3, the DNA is TGCAGTGCTAGAGATGGGTACAGGGTCCACGAGCAGTACTTC.

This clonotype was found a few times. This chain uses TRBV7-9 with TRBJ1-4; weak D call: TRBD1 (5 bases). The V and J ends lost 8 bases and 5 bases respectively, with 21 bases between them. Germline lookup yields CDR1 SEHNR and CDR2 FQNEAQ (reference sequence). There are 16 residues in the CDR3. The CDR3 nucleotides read TGTGCCAGCGGAATAAGGGGCGCAGGGTCCAATGAAAAACTGTTTTTT. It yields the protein CASGIRGAGSNEKLFF.

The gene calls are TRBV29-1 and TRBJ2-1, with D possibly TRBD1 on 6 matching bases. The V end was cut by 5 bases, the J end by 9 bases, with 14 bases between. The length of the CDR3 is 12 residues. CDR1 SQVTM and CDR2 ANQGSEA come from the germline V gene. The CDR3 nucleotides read TGCAGCGTTATACTAACAGGGAGTGAGCAGTTCTTC. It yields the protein CSVILTGSEQFF.

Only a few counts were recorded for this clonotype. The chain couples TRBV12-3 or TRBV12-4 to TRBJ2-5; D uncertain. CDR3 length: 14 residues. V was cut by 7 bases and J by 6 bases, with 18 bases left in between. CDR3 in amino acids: CASTDTGRRQTQYF. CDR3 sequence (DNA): TGTGCCAGCACCGACACCGGACGTCGACAGACCCAGTACTTC.

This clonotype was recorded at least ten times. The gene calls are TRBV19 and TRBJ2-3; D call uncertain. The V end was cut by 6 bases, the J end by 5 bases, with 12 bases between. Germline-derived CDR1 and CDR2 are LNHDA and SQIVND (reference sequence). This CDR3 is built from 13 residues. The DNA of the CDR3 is TGTGCCAGTAGGCCAAGGACCTTAGATACGCAGTATTTT. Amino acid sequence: CASRPRTLDTQYF.

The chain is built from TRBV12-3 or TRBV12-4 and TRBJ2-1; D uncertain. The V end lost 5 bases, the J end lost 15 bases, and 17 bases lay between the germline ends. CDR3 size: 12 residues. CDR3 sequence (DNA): TGTGCCAGCAGTCTAGGCTCCACAATTCCGTTCTTC. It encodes CASSLGSTIPFF.

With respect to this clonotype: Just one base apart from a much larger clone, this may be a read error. Here the CDR3 DNA reads TGTACCAGCTCACCAGTAGAAGCCCTAGGAGGAAACACCATATATTTT. It encodes CTSSPVEALGGNTIYF. V usage is TRBV18 and J usage is TRBJ1-3; no firm D call. This CDR3 contains 16 residues. The germline V gene has CDR1 KGHSH and CDR2 LQKENI.

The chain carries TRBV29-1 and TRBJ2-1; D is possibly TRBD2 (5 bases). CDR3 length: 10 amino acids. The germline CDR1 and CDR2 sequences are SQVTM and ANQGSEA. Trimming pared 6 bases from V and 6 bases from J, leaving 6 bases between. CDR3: CSVGSNEQFF. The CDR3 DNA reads TGCAGCGTGGGGAGCAATGAGCAGTTCTTC.

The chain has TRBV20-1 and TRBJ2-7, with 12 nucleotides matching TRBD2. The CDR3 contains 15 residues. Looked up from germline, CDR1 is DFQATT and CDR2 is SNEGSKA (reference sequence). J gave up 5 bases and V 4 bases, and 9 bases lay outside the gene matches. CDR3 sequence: CSATSGGARGHEQYF. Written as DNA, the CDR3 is TGCAGTGCTACTAGCGGGGGGGCCCGCGGTCACGAGCAGTACTTC.

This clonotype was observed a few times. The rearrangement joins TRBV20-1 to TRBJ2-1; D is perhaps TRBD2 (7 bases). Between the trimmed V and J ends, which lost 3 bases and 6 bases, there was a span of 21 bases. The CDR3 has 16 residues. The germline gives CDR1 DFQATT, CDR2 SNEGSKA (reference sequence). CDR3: CSASYPWGGAANEQFF. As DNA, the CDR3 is TGCAGTGCTAGCTACCCGTGGGGGGGCGCTGCCAATGAGCAGTTCTTC.

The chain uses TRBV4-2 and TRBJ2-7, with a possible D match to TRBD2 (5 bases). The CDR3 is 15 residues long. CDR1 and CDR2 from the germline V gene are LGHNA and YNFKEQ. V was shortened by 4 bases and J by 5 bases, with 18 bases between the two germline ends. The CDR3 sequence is CASSPLQPMEDEQYF. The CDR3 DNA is TGTGCCAGCAGCCCGTTACAGCCCATGGAGGACGAGCAGTACTTC.

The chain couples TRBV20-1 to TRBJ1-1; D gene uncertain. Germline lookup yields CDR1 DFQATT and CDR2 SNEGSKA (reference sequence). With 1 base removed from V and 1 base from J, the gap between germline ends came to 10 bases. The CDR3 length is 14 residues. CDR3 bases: TGCAGTGCTAGAGTTCCGGACGCGAACACTGAAGCTTTCTTT. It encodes CSARVPDANTEAFF.

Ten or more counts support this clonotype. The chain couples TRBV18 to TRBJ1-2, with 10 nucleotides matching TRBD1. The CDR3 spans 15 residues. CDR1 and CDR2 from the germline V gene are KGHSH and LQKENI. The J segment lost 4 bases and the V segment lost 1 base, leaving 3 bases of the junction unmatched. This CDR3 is CASSPQTGGGYGYTF. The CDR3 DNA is TGTGCCAGCTCACCACAGACAGGGGGCGGCTATGGCTACACCTTC.

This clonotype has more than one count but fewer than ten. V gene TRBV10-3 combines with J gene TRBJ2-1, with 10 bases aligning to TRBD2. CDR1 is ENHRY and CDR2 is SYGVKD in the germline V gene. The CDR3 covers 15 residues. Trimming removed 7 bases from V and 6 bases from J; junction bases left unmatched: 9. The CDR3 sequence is CAITERLAGANEQFF. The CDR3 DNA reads TGTGCCATCACCGAGCGGCTAGCGGGGGCCAATGAGCAGTTCTTC.

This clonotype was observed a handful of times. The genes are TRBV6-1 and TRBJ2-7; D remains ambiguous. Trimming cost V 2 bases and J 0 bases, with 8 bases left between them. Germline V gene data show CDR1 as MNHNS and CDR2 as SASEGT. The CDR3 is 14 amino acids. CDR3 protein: CASSETRSSYEQYF. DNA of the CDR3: TGTGCCAGCAGTGAAACCAGGAGCTCCTACGAGCAGTACTTC.

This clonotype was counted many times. CDR3 in DNA: TGCGCCAGCAGCCAAGATTGGGGCTCCTCGGGCACCGGGGAGCTGTTTTTT. This sequence encodes CASSQDWGSSGTGELFF. The V call is TRBV4-3, the J call TRBJ2-2, with D perhaps TRBD1 (5 bases). CDR1 and CDR2 from the germline V gene are LGHNA and YSLEER. This CDR3 comprises 17 residues. Trimming removed 0 bases from V and 4 bases from J, with 15 bases in between.

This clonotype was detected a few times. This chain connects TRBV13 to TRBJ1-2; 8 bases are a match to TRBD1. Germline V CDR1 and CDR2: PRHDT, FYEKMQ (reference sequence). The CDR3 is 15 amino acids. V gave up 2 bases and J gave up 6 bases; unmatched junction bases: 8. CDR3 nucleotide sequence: TGTGCCAGCAGCTTAACAGGGGGGCCCATGGATGGCTACACCTTC. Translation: CASSLTGGPMDGYTF.

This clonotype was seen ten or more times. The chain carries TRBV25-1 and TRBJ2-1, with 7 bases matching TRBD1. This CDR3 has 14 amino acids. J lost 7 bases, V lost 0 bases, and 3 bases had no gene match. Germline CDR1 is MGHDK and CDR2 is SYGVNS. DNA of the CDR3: TGTGCCAGCAGTGAATATGTACAGGGGAATGAGCAGTTCTTC. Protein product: CASSEYVQGNEQFF.